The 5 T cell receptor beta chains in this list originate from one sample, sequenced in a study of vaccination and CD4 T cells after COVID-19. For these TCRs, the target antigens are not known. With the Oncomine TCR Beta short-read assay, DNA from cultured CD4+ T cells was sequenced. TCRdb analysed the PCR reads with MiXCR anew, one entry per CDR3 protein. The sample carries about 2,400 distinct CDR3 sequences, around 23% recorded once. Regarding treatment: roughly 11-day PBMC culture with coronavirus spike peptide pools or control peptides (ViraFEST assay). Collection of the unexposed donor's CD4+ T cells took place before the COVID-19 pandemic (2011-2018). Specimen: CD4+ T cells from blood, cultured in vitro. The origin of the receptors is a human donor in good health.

The CDR3 protein is CAWSRDTTSPLHF. In DNA, the CDR3 is TGTGCCTGGAGTAGGGACACCACATCCCCCCTCCACTTT. The chain uses TRBV30 and TRBJ1-6; maybe TRBD1 (6 bases). This CDR3 spans 13 amino acids. Germline values: CDR1 GTSNPN, CDR2 SVGIG (reference sequence). Trimming removed 2 bases from V and 13 bases from J, with 15 bases in between.

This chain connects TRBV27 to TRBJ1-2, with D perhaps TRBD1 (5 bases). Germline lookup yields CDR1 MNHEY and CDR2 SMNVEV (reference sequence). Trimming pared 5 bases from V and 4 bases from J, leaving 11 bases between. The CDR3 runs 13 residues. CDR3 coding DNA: TGTGCCAGCAGTGGGGTAGGGGTCTATGGCTACACCTTC. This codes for CASSGVGVYGYTF.

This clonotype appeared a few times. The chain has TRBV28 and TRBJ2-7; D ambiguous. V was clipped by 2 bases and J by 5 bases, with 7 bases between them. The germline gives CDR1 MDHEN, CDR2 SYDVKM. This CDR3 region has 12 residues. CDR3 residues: CASSLDPNEQYF. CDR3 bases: TGTGCCAGCAGTTTAGATCCAAACGAGCAGTACTTC.

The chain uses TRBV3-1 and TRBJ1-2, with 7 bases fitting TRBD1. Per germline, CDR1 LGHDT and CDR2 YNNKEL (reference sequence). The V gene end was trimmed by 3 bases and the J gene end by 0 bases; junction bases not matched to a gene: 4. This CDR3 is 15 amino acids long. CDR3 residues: CASSHGTVTNYGYTF. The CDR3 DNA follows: TGTGCCAGCAGCCATGGGACAGTAACTAACTATGGCTACACCTTC.

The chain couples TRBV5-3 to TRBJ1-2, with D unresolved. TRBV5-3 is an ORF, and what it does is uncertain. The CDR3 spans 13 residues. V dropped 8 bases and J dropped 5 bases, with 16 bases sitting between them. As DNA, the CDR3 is TGTGCCAGTCGGCGAGGCGGCCCTTATGGCTACACCTTC. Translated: CASRRGGPYGYTF.